A single sample is the source of the 22 T cell receptor beta chains below, sequenced in a study of T cells in Graves' hyperthyroidism and ophthalmopathy. Amplification targeted TCR beta CDR3 regions from RNA transcripts. HTBI primers were employed in a first-round RT-PCR of the TCR CDR3. TCRdb re-analysed the multiplex PCR reads in MiXCR, keeping a single row per CDR3 protein. The profile shows 400,000 to 550,000 distinct CDR3 sequences, approximately 25% of them singletons. The sample consisted of blood. Receptors originate from a woman in her 30s with Graves' ophthalmopathy.

This clonotype was seen ten or more times. The chain couples TRBV6-1 to TRBJ1-1; D gene unclear. V lost 5 bases, J lost 3 bases, and 10 bases lay in between. This CDR3 has 13 amino acids. Germline V gene sequence: CDR1 MNHNS, CDR2 SASEGT. CDR3 coding DNA: TGTGCCAGCAGTACCAGTATTGACACTGAAGCTTTCTTT. The encoded protein is CASSTSIDTEAFF.

This clonotype was seen more than once but under ten times. J is TRBJ1-1 and V is TRBV5-1; D gene ambiguous. This CDR3 is built from 15 residues. CDR1 and CDR2 from the germline V gene are SGHRS and YFSETQ. Trimming removed 0 bases at V and 2 bases at J, with 11 bases between. As DNA, the CDR3 is TGCGCCAGCAGCTTGGAGGCCCGGGAAAACACTGAAGCTTTCTTT. Its protein is CASSLEARENTEAFF. The full variable domain, with the rest looked up from reference TRBV5-1 and TRBJ1-1, is KAGVTQTPRYLIKTRGQQVTLSCSPISGHRSVSWYQQTPGQGLQFLFEYFSETQRNKGNFPGRFSGRQFSNSRSEMNVSTLELGDSALYLCASSLEARENTEAFFGQGTRLTVV.

This clonotype was recorded many times. This chain connects TRBV7-2 to TRBJ2-5; D perhaps matches TRBD2 (6 bases). The V end was cut by 1 base, the J end by 0 bases, with 9 bases between. CDR3 length equals 15 residues. The germline V gene has CDR1 SGHTA and CDR2 FQGNSA. CDR3 nucleotides: TGTGCCAGCAGCTTAGGGGGGGTTTACCAAGAGACCCAGTACTTC. Encoded protein: CASSLGGVYQETQYF.

The DNA of the CDR3 is TGCAGTGCCCTACAGTGGATAGCTTTCTTT. It yields the protein CSALQWIAFF. The chain is built from TRBV20-1 and TRBJ1-1; D uncertain. CDR1 is DFQATT, CDR2 SNEGSKA, per germline (reference sequence). V lost 6 bases, J lost 10 bases, and 12 bases lay in between. There are 10 residues in the CDR3.

The table lists this clonotype with many counts. The junction departs from germline at one end; a sequencing error may be responsible. This chain's CDR3 is CASSYSGEAKNIKYF. CDR3 nucleotides: TGTGCCAGCAGTTACTCGGGGGAGGCCAAAAACATTAAGTACTTC. J is TRBJ2-4 and V is TRBV6-5; D may be TRBD2 (6 bases). This CDR3 is 15 amino acids long. Germline V gives CDR1 MNHEY, CDR2 SVGAGI.

This rearrangement joins TRBV6-2 or TRBV6-3 to TRBJ2-2; 7 bases align to TRBD1. This CDR3 has 13 amino acids. V gave up 10 bases and J gave up 3 bases; unmatched junction bases: 5. Germline loops: CDR1 MNHEY, CDR2 SVGEGT. In DNA, the CDR3 is TGTGCCACCAAGGACAGGTACACCGGGGAGCTGTTTTTT. Translated, it gives CATKDRYTGELFF.

This clonotype was picked up many times. This chain joins TRBV13 and TRBJ1-1; no clear D. CDR3 length equals 17 residues. V was clipped by 2 bases and J by 4 bases, with 20 bases between them. Germline assignment: CDR1 PRHDT and CDR2 FYEKMQ (reference sequence). CDR3 nucleotide sequence: TGTGCCAGCAGCTTACAGGATCGAGGCGACCGGTCCACTGAAGCTTTCTTT. This encodes CASSLQDRGDRSTEAFF.

The gene calls are TRBV19 and TRBJ2-2; tentative D call: TRBD2 (6 bases). Trimming stripped 5 bases from V and 3 bases from J, with 13 bases between. CDR1 and CDR2 (germline): LNHDA, SQIVND (reference sequence). The length of the CDR3 is 15 residues. This CDR3 reads CASSGGFVDTGELFF. The CDR3 DNA follows: TGTGCCAGTAGTGGAGGGTTCGTCGACACCGGGGAGCTGTTTTTT. Using reference TRBV19 and TRBJ2-2 for the parts outside the CDR3, the full variable domain is DGGITQSPKYLFRKEGQNVTLSCEQNLNHDAMYWYRQDPGQGLRLIYYSQIVNDFQKGDIAEGYSVSREKKESFPLTVTSAQKNPTAFYLCASSGGFVDTGELFFGEGSRLTVL.

This clonotype was recorded at least ten times. This sequence joins TRBV6-6 and TRBJ2-3, with D possibly called TRBD1 or TRBD2 (5 bases each). The CDR3 is 15 amino acids. V was pared by 8 bases and J by 0 bases, with 15 bases between. Looked up from germline, CDR1 is MNHNY and CDR2 is SVGAGI (reference sequence). The CDR3 spells CASGLGGPSTDTQYF. As DNA, the CDR3 is TGTGCCAGCGGACTTGGGGGACCTAGCACAGATACGCAGTATTTT.

The V and J genes are TRBV20-1 and TRBJ2-7, with 10 bases fitting TRBD1. The CDR3 runs to 14 residues. Germline V gene sequence: CDR1 DFQATT, CDR2 SNEGSKA (reference sequence). V shed 4 bases, J shed 4 bases, and the junction held 7 bases outside the gene matches. The CDR3 DNA is TGCAGTGCTACGCCTGGGACAGGGGAGTACGAGCAGTACTTC. Amino acid sequence: CSATPGTGEYEQYF.

J is TRBJ2-7 and V is TRBV3-1; D perhaps matches TRBD2 (5 bases). This CDR3 is 12 amino acids long. Looked up from germline, CDR1 is LGHDT and CDR2 is YNNKEL (reference sequence). V gave up 0 bases and J gave up 5 bases, with 5 bases separating them. DNA for the CDR3: TGTGCCAGCAGCCAAGACGGGGACGAGCAGTACTTC. Amino acids: CASSQDGDEQYF.

This clonotype has at least ten counts. This rearrangement joins TRBV5-1 to TRBJ2-7; maybe TRBD1 (5 bases). CDR3 length: 14 amino acids. Germline CDR1 reads SGHRS; CDR2 reads YFSETQ. V dropped 2 bases and J dropped 4 bases, with 13 bases sitting between them. The CDR3 protein is CASSLGIPGYEQYF. For the CDR3, the DNA is TGCGCCAGCAGCTTAGGGATCCCAGGGTACGAGCAGTACTTC. Variable domain in full (rest from reference TRBV5-1 and TRBJ2-7): KAGVTQTPRYLIKTRGQQVTLSCSPISGHRSVSWYQQTPGQGLQFLFEYFSETQRNKGNFPGRFSGRQFSNSRSEMNVSTLELGDSALYLCASSLGIPGYEQYFGPGTRLTVT.

Ten or more counts support this clonotype. The rearrangement uses TRBV30 and TRBJ1-5; 8 bases are a match to TRBD1. The CDR3 consists of 13 residues. CDR1 and CDR2 (germline): GTSNPN, SVGIG (reference sequence). The V gene end was trimmed by 0 bases and the J gene end by 5 bases; junction bases not matched to a gene: 0. This CDR3 reads CAWSVQGDQPQHF. The CDR3 DNA follows: TGTGCCTGGAGTGTACAGGGGGATCAGCCCCAGCATTTT.

This clonotype showed up many times. The rearrangement joins TRBV4-3 to TRBJ2-7; D may be TRBD1 (5 bases). The germline CDR1 and CDR2 sequences are LGHNA and YSLEER. The V gene lost 1 base and the J gene lost 1 base, with 8 bases spanning the gap. This CDR3 has 14 residues. The CDR3 region has the DNA TGCGCCAGCAGCCAAGTTGGGGCTTCCTACGAGCAGTACTTC. Its translation is CASSQVGASYEQYF.

The V gene is TRBV12-3 or TRBV12-4, the J gene TRBJ2-5; 8 nucleotides align to TRBD1. CDR3 size: 14 residues. The V segment lost 6 bases and the J segment 3 bases; nucleotides outside the gene matches: 6. The CDR3 sequence is CASRPNRGEETQYF. CDR3 nucleotide sequence: TGTGCCAGCAGACCTAACAGGGGGGAAGAGACCCAGTACTTC.

This clonotype was counted many times. The junction shows a germline mismatch at one end, possibly a read error. The V and J genes are TRBV6-5 and TRBJ2-4; D tentatively reads TRBD1 or TRBD2 (6 bases each). The CDR3 loop spans 17 amino acids. CDR1 MNHEY and CDR2 SVGAGI come from the germline V gene. CDR3 amino acids: CASSYSQGRRAKNIKYF. CDR3 DNA: TGTGCCAGCAGTTACTCCCAGGGGAGGCGAGCCAAAAACATTAAGTACTTC.

Ten or more counts support this clonotype. The V and J genes are TRBV5-4 and TRBJ1-2; D remains ambiguous. The CDR3 length is 13 residues. The V end lost 2 bases, the J end lost 5 bases, and 10 bases lay between the germline ends. CDR1 SGHNT and CDR2 YYREEE come from the germline V gene (reference sequence). The CDR3 nucleotides are TGTGCCAGCAGCTTCACCCAGGAGTATGGCTACACCTTC. The encoded protein is CASSFTQEYGYTF.

V is TRBV5-1 and J is TRBJ2-7, with D possibly TRBD2 on 6 matching bases. In germline, CDR1 is SGHRS, CDR2 YFSETQ. Trimming shortened V by 3 bases and J by 7 bases, and 11 bases separated the two germline ends. CDR3 length equals 12 residues. The CDR3 here is CASSSGVREQYF. The CDR3 DNA is TGCGCCAGCAGCTCGGGAGTCCGGGAGCAGTACTTC.

About this clonotype: A read error may produce the germline difference seen at one junction end. The rearrangement uses TRBV12-3 or TRBV12-4 and TRBJ2-2; D is possibly TRBD1 (6 bases). CDR3 size: 14 residues. The CDR3 DNA follows: TGTGCCTGCAGTTTTTACAGGGTCACCGGGGAGCTGTTTTTT. Amino acid sequence: CACSFYRVTGELFF.

This clonotype came up a few times. The chain joins TRBV27 to TRBJ1-1; 11 positions match TRBD1. Germline CDR1 and CDR2: MNHEY and SMNVEV (reference sequence). The CDR3 has 20 amino acids. Germline trimming cut 5 bases from V and 1 base from J; bases unmatched to any gene: 18. DNA for the CDR3: TGTGCCAGCAGTCTAGGGGGAGTAGGGGACAGGGGGAGGAAGAACACTGAAGCTTTCTTT. This encodes CASSLGGVGDRGRKNTEAFF.

Many counts were recorded for this clonotype. The germline gene is not matched at one end of the junction; a read error may be the cause. The rearrangement links TRBV20-1 to TRBJ2-5; D not certain. The CDR3 is 11 amino acids. Germline V gene lookup returns CDR1 DFQATT and CDR2 SNEGSKA (reference sequence). The CDR3 bases are TGCAGTGCTAATATTCAAGAGGCCCAGTACTTC. Translation: CSANIQEAQYF.

This clonotype occurred many times. The chain combines TRBV5-1 with TRBJ2-2; either TRBD1 or TRBD2 may supply D (5 bases each). V was pared by 3 bases and J by 0 bases, with 9 bases between. CDR1 and CDR2 from the germline V gene are SGHRS and YFSETQ. The length of the CDR3 is 15 residues. CDR3 sequence reads: CASSWDGTNTGELFF. Here the CDR3 DNA reads TGCGCCAGCAGCTGGGACGGAACGAACACCGGGGAGCTGTTTTTT. The complete variable domain, with remaining parts taken from reference TRBV5-1 and TRBJ2-2, reads KAGVTQTPRYLIKTRGQQVTLSCSPISGHRSVSWYQQTPGQGLQFLFEYFSETQRNKGNFPGRFSGRQFSNSRSEMNVSTLELGDSALYLCASSWDGTNTGELFFGEGSRLTVL.